Listed here are 15 T cell receptor beta chains from one sample, sequenced in a study of blood T cell repertoires in COVID-19. Assay used: immunoSEQ multiplex PCR; TCRdb lists only in-frame clones, some missing. The data contain roughly 280,000 clones, about nine tenths of them singletons. The sequenced sample was peripheral blood. Receptors originate from a man in his forties or fifties with active or convalescent COVID-19.

This clone was found a few times. The chain combines TRBV9 with TRBJ1-2; possible D gene TRBD1, 6 bases. CDR3 length equals 15 residues. Between the trimmed V and J ends, which lost 0 bases and 2 bases, there was a span of 11 bases. Germline loops: CDR1 SGDLS, CDR2 YYNGEE. This chain's CDR3 is CASSVEGGQNYGYTF. The CDR3 DNA is TGTGCCAGCAGCGTAGAGGGGGGGCAGAACTATGGCTACACCTTC.

This chain joins TRBV15 and TRBJ1-1; 10 positions agree with TRBD1. The germline CDR1 and CDR2 sequences are LNHNV and YYDKDF (reference sequence). J gave up 4 bases and V 2 bases, and 4 bases lay outside the gene matches. CDR3 length: 15 residues. The CDR3 protein is CATSRKGQGSTEAFF. The CDR3, as DNA: TGTGCCACCAGCAGAAAGGGACAGGGGAGCACTGAAGCTTTCTTT. Complete variable domain (other parts from reference TRBV15 and TRBJ1-1): DAMVIQNPRYQVTQFGKPVTLSCSQTLNHNVMYWYQQKSSQAPKLLFHYYDKDFNNEADTPDNFQSRRPNTSFCFLDIRSPGLGDTAMYLCATSRKGQGSTEAFFGQGTRLTVV.

The chain joins TRBV30 to TRBJ2-3, with D perhaps matching TRBD2 (5 bases). In germline, CDR1 is GTSNPN, CDR2 SVGIG (reference sequence). The V gene lost 0 bases and the J gene lost 3 bases, with 7 bases spanning the gap. CDR3 length: 13 residues. In DNA, the CDR3 is TGTGCCTGGAGTGTACCGGGGACAGATACGCAGTATTTT. It is translated as CAWSVPGTDTQYF.

The chain is built from TRBV9 and TRBJ1-1, with 7 bases matching TRBD1. Per germline, CDR1 SGDLS and CDR2 YYNGEE. J gave up 7 bases and V 4 bases, and 4 bases lay outside the gene matches. The CDR3 sequence is 12 residues long. CDR3: CASSSQGVEAFF. CDR3 DNA: TGTGCCAGCAGCTCCCAGGGGGTTGAAGCTTTCTTT.

This chain links TRBV6-5 with TRBJ2-2; TRBD1 aligns across 7 bases. From germline, CDR1 is MNHEY and CDR2 SVGAGI. This CDR3 has 15 residues. Trimming at V came to 7 bases and at J to 0 bases, leaving 5 bases not matched to a gene. CDR3 nucleotide sequence: TGTGCCAGCAAACCGGGACAGACGAACACCGGGGAGCTGTTTTTT. Amino acids: CASKPGQTNTGELFF.

The chain recombines TRBV29-1 with TRBJ1-2, with TRBD1 as a possible D gene (5 bases). This CDR3 spans 13 amino acids. CDR1 is SQVTM, CDR2 ANQGSEA, per germline. Trimming stripped 3 bases from V and 6 bases from J, with 14 bases between. The CDR3 DNA reads TGCAGCGTTGACCGCGGAGGGGTTGATGGCTACACCTTC. It encodes CSVDRGGVDGYTF. Full variable domain (outside the CDR3, taken from reference TRBV29-1 and TRBJ1-2): SAVISQKPSRDICQRGTSLTIQCQVDSQVTMMFWYRQQPGQSLTLIATANQGSEATYESGFVIDKFPISRPNLTFSTLTVSNMSPEDSSIYLCSVDRGGVDGYTFGSGTRLTVV.

The chain couples TRBV25-1 to TRBJ2-7, with D maybe TRBD2 (6 bases). V lost 5 bases and J lost 5, with 13 bases in between. Germline CDR1 reads MGHDK; CDR2 reads SYGVNS. CDR3 length: 13 amino acids. The CDR3 DNA reads as TGTGCCAGCAGTATGGCGGGAAAGAACGAGCAGTACTTC. Translated: CASSMAGKNEQYF.

CDR3 bases: TGTGCCAGCAGAGGGACAGACCAGAACACTGAAGCTTTCTTT. This sequence encodes CASRGTDQNTEAFF. The genes are TRBV6-4 and TRBJ1-1, with 7 bases matching TRBD1. V was clipped by 6 bases and J by 1 base; unmatched bases: 5. From germline, CDR1 is MRHNA and CDR2 SNTAGT. The CDR3 extends over 14 amino acids.

The chain has TRBV24-1 and TRBJ2-7; no clear D gene. Trimming took 3 bases from V and 0 from J, leaving 5 bases between them. Germline V lookup: CDR1 KGHDR, CDR2 SFDVKD. This CDR3 region has 13 residues. CDR3 loop: CATSDHTSYEQYF. The CDR3 nucleotides are TGTGCCACCAGTGATCACACCTCCTACGAGCAGTACTTC.

The chain joins TRBV4-2 to TRBJ1-6; tentative D call: TRBD1 (5 bases). The CDR3 is 15 residues long. The V gene lost 4 bases and the J gene lost 7 bases, with 14 bases spanning the gap. Germline CDR1 and CDR2: LGHNA and YNFKEQ. The CDR3 here is CASSPRDSRNSPLHF. DNA of the CDR3: TGTGCCAGCAGCCCGCGGGACTCCCGCAATTCACCCCTCCACTTT.

The chain is built from TRBV6-6 and TRBJ2-7; D is perhaps TRBD2 (5 bases). CDR1 is MNHNY and CDR2 is SVGAGI in the germline V gene (reference sequence). This CDR3 is 15 amino acids long. V was cut by 4 bases and J by 6 bases, with 19 bases left in between. CDR3 bases: TGTGCCAGCAGTTCTTACGCGGGTGACCTCTCCGAGCAGTACTTC. Its protein product is CASSSYAGDLSEQYF.

This clone was seen a handful of times. V is TRBV28 and J is TRBJ1-2; TRBD1 might be the D (5 bases). The CDR3 runs to 13 residues. The V end lost 2 bases, the J end lost 4 bases, and 8 bases lay between the germline ends. In germline, CDR1 is MDHEN, CDR2 SYDVKM. In DNA form, the CDR3 reads TGTGCCAGCAGTTTAGTCGACAGCTATGGCTACACCTTC. Its translation is CASSLVDSYGYTF.

This chain uses TRBV19 with TRBJ2-5, with unresolved D. Germline V gene sequence: CDR1 LNHDA, CDR2 SQIVND (reference sequence). This CDR3 is 14 amino acids long. Trimming took 6 bases from V and 7 from J, leaving 18 bases between them. The chain's CDR3 is CASSDTMLSGTQYF. In DNA, the CDR3 is TGTGCCAGTAGCGATACCATGTTATCGGGGACCCAGTACTTC.

The chain is built from TRBV5-4 and TRBJ2-1; perhaps TRBD2 as D (7 bases). V lost 4 bases and J 7 bases, leaving 18 bases between the germline ends. Germline assignment: CDR1 SGHNT and CDR2 YYREEE (reference sequence). This CDR3 is built from 15 residues. CDR3: CASSVDGGRGNEQFF. The CDR3, as DNA: TGTGCCAGCAGCGTGGATGGTGGGAGGGGGAATGAGCAGTTCTTC.

This clone has only one observation. Germline is not matched at one junction end, which may reflect a read error. The chain recombines TRBV7-7 with TRBJ2-5; TRBD2 agrees at 14 bases. This CDR3 is built from 18 residues. Germline CDR1 SSHAT, CDR2 FNYEAQ (reference sequence). The CDR3 is CASSLGGLAGVEGETQYF. As DNA, the CDR3 is TGTGCTAGCAGCTTAGGGGGACTAGCGGGAGTAGAGGGAGAGACCCAGTACTTC.